This entry describes one T cell receptor (beta chain). Its antigen is not identified. Within the sample, other DNA sequences also encode this same CDR3. This CDR3 spans 13 amino acids. Germline lookup yields CDR1 SEHNR and CDR2 FQNEAQ (reference sequence). Trimming cost V 2 bases and J 4 bases, with 8 bases left between them. The data derive from a study of T cell responses to AZD1222 COVID-19 vaccine. Study-level findings and limits: Clonal diversity was possibly underestimated; the donors were predominantly white British and more often female. Targeting of unmutated variant regions was reportedly seen in nearly half of spike-specific TCRs. Vaccine-associated CD4 TCRs spanned spike, dominant at 160-218 and 743-854. The breadth and depth of Spike-specific TCRs increased once two AZD1222 doses had been given.

Profiling relied on immunoSEQ multiplex PCR, and the TCRdb table lists in-frame clones only, not all of them. The table has roughly 120,000 clones, 88% seen once; the top ten hold approximately 10%. V and J are TRBV7-9 and TRBJ1-1; possible D gene TRBD1, 6 bases. This specimen consisted of peripheral blood, obtained on day 0 of AZD1222 vaccination. The sequence came from an adult in good health. The CDR3 DNA reads TGTGCCAGCAGCTTACAGGGGTCCACTGAAGCTTTCTTT. This encodes CASSLQGSTEAFF.